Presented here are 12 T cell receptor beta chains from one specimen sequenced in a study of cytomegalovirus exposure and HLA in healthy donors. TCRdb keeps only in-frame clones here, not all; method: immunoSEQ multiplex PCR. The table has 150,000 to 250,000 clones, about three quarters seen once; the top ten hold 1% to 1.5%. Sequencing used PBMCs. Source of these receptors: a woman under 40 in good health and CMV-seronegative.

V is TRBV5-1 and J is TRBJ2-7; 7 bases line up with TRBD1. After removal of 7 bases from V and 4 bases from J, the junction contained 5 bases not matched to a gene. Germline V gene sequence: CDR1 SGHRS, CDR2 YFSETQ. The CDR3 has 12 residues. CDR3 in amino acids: CASGMTGYEQYF. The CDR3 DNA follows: TGCGCCAGCGGGATGACAGGGTACGAGCAGTACTTC.

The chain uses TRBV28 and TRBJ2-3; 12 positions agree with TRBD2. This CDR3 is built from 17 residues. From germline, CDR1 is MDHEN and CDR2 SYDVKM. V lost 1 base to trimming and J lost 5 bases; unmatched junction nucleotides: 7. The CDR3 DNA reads TGTGCCAGCAGTTTATTGGCTAGCGGGGGGGCGGAAGATACGCAGTATTTT. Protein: CASSLLASGGAEDTQYF.

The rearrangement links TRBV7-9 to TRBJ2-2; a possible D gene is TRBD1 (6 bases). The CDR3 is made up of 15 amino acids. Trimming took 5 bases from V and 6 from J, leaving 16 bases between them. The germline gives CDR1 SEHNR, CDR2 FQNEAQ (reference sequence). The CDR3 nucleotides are TGTGCCAGCAGCGTACAGGGCCAAGTTGCCGGGGAGCTGTTTTTT. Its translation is CASSVQGQVAGELFF.

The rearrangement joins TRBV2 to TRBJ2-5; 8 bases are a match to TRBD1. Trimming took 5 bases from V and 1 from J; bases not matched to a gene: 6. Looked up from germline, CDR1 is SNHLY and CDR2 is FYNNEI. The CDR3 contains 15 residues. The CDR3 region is CASSPTDRGQETQYF. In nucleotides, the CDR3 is TGTGCCAGCAGTCCCACAGACAGGGGCCAAGAGACCCAGTACTTC.

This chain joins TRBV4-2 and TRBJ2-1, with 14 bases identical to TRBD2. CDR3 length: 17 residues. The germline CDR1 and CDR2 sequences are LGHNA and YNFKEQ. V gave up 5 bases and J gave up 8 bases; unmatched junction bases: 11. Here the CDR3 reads CASSLGRLAGGRYEQFF. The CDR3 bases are TGTGCCAGCAGCTTGGGGCGACTAGCGGGAGGGAGGTATGAGCAGTTCTTC.

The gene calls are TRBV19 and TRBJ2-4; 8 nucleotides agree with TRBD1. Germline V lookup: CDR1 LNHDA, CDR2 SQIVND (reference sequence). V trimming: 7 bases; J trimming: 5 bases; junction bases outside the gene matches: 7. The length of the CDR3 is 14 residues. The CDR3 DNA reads TGTGCCAGTACTCCAGGGGGCGAGGAAAACATTCAGTACTTC. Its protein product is CASTPGGEENIQYF.

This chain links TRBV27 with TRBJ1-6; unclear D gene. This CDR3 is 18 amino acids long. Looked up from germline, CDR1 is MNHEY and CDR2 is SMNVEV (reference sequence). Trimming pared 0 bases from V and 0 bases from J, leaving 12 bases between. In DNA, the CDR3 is TGTGCCAGCAGTTTATCGATTGGGCCAAGCTCCTATAATTCACCCCTCCACTTT. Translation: CASSLSIGPSSYNSPLHF.

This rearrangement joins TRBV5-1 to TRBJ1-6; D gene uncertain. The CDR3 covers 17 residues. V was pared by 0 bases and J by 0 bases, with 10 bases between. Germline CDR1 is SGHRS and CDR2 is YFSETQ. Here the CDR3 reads CASSLDGYSSYNSPLHF. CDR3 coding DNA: TGCGCCAGCAGCTTGGACGGCTACAGCTCCTATAATTCACCCCTCCACTTT. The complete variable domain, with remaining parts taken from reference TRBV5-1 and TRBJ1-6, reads KAGVTQTPRYLIKTRGQQVTLSCSPISGHRSVSWYQQTPGQGLQFLFEYFSETQRNKGNFPGRFSGRQFSNSRSEMNVSTLELGDSALYLCASSLDGYSSYNSPLHFGNGTRLTVT.

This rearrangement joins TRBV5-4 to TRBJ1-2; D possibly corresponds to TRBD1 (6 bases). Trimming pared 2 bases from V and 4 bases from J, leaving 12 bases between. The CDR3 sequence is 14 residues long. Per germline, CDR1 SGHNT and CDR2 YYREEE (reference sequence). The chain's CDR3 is CASSFQQGSYGYTF. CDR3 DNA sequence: TGTGCCAGCAGCTTCCAACAGGGCTCCTATGGCTACACCTTC.

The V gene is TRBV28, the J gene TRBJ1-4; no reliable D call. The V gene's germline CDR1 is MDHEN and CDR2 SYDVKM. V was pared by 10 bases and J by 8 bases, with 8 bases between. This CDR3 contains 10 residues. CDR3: CATSREKLFF. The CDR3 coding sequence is TGTGCCACCTCACGGGAAAAACTGTTTTTT.

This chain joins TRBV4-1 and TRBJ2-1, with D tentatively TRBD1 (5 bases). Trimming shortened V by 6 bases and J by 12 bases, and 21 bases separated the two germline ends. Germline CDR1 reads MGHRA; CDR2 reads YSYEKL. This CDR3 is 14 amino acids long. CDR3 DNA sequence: TGCGCCAGCAGAGAGGCCAGGGAAGGTGTTGCGCAGTTCTTC. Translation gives CASREAREGVAQFF.

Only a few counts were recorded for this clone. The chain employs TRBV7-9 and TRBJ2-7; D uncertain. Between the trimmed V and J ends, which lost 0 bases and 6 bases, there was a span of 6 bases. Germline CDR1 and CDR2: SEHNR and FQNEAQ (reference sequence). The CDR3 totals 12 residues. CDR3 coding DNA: TGTGCCAGCAGCTTAGCCCAATCCGAGCAGTACTTC. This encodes CASSLAQSEQYF.